A single TCR beta chain is shown here with its context. This clone was counted once. Its antigen is not yet known. Base qualities are missing; no much larger clone stands one base away. TCRbeta CDR3 regions were amplified from genomic DNA by means of the immunoSEQ Assay, a bias-controlled multiplex PCR. On the authors' methods: Within the assay, amplification of reference gene primers was used to estimate how many nucleated cells each sample contained. To quantify the absolute abundance of each unique TCRbeta CDR3 rearrangement, sequence reads were collapsed and filtered. For each sample, productive Simpson clonality was calculated as the square root of Simpson's diversity index across productive rearrangements. Imported from immuneACCESS, the table was reduced by TCRdb to in-frame sequences with V and J called. These copies leave out some clones; in studies compared against another copy, an unresolved V gene accounts for under half, and the cause of the remainder is not known. D and trimming were read from the DNA, whereas the V and J calls and clone size are those reported in that table. Present in this sample are over 9,500 clones, about 88% of which were seen just once. The biggest ten clones account for 20% to 25% of the sample.

The data belong to a study of blood T cell repertoires in COVID-19 (dated by TCRdb to the early 2020s). A note on the overall study: The collaborator samples originated in the United States, Italy and Spain and spanned the acute and convalescent phases of COVID-19. Samples came from the ongoing ImmuneRACE study (first 160 participants) plus 1,254 subjects from 6 global collaborators. The material from the prospective study consisted of cDNA or gDNA derived from T cells, B-cell-depleted T cells, or PBMCs. Sample metadata almost always included a de-identified subject ID, COVID-19 status, age in years and sex. A freely available public database, intended as a resource for researchers studying the immune response to SARS-CoV-2, is where the repertoires were released. Where HLA class I and class II types were available, the types were taken from metadata supplied by the sample provider, not from assay-based typing. Deeply sampled blood TCRbeta repertoires from subjects exposed to, actively infected with, or recovered from COVID-19 were included in the dataset.

The investigation overall reported the following: How much clinical and demographic metadata was included differed by source and by participant, and the metadata was provided uncurated.

The collaborating institutions used their own protocols to collect whole blood in K2EDTA tubes. For TCRbeta analysis, collaborators shipped samples as frozen whole blood, isolated PBMCs, or DNA extracted from either of those sample types. The CDR3 runs 16 amino acids, cysteine and phenylalanine included. This entry keeps only the CDR3 DNA: 48 bases, framed from base 1. V is trimmed back by 4 bases and J by 5 bases, and the junction contains 4 bases that no gene match accounts for. CDR1 and CDR2, looked up from the germline V gene, are ENHRY and SYGVKD. Rearrangement joined TRBV10-3 to TRBJ2-1, with TRBD2 identical over 14 junction bases. The specimen sequenced was peripheral blood. The receptor comes from a woman aged 60 to 75 with active COVID-19. CDR3 reads: CAISGQTSGRDNEQFF. The sequenced DNA: TGTGCCATCAGTGGTCAGACTAGCGGGAGGGACAATGAGCAGTTCTTC.